These 7 T cell receptor beta chains were sequenced from one sample in a study of T cell changes during pregnancy in multiple sclerosis. Using immunoSEQ multiplex PCR, the repertoire was profiled, and TCRdb retains in-frame clones only, with some absent. The sample lists just under 50,000 clones; approximately 90% were seen once. The specimen was CD8+ T cells from peripheral blood mononuclear cells, collected after pregnancy. These receptors originate from a female donor with multiple sclerosis, enrolled in a pregnancy study.

This clone has just one count. The chain couples TRBV27 to TRBJ1-1; tentative D call: TRBD1 (6 bases). Germline lookup yields CDR1 MNHEY and CDR2 SMNVEV (reference sequence). V was trimmed by 6 bases and J by 5 bases, leaving 16 bases between them. The CDR3 is 14 amino acids. This CDR3 is CASRSGDPQTEAFF. For the CDR3, the DNA is TGTGCCAGCAGATCAGGGGATCCCCAAACTGAAGCTTTCTTT.

The sample holds one count of this clone. This rearrangement joins TRBV7-9 to TRBJ2-7; the D gene is possibly TRBD1 (6 bases). V was clipped by 3 bases and J by 2 bases, with 14 bases between them. The germline V gene encodes CDR1 SEHNR and CDR2 FQNEAQ (reference sequence). The CDR3 spans 15 residues. The CDR3 is CASSLWGREPYEQYF. In DNA form, the CDR3 reads TGTGCCAGCAGCTTGTGGGGGCGCGAACCCTACGAGCAGTACTTC.

This clone has a single count. V and J are TRBV7-9 and TRBJ2-5; TRBD2 matches at 15 bases. This CDR3 contains 19 residues. V gave up 5 bases and J gave up 2 bases; unmatched junction bases: 12. Germline V gene sequence: CDR1 SEHNR, CDR2 FQNEAQ (reference sequence). The CDR3 sequence is CASSPSLGLAGGRQETQYF. The CDR3 DNA sequence: TGTGCCAGCAGCCCAAGCTTGGGACTAGCGGGGGGTAGACAAGAGACCCAGTACTTC.

V gene TRBV4-1 combines with J gene TRBJ1-1; 9 nucleotides line up with TRBD1. CDR1 and CDR2 (germline): MGHRA, YSYEKL. The ends lost 6 bases at V and 4 bases at J; junction bases unmatched: 9. This CDR3 is built from 15 residues. Here the CDR3 reads CASSQTKDRGTEAFF. CDR3 in DNA: TGCGCCAGCAGTCAAACAAAGGACAGGGGCACTGAAGCTTTCTTT.

This clone occurred a few times. The chain combines TRBV6-1 with TRBJ1-5; unclear D gene. The V gene's germline CDR1 is MNHNS and CDR2 SASEGT. The germline V and J ends were trimmed by 2 bases and 5 bases, with 7 bases remaining between them. The CDR3 sequence is 13 residues long. The CDR3 loop reads CASSELRDQPQHF. Written as DNA, the CDR3 is TGTGCCAGCAGTGAATTGAGGGATCAGCCCCAGCATTTT.

The chain uses TRBV9 and TRBJ1-3; 8 bases are shared with TRBD1. Trimming removed 4 bases from V and 3 bases from J; junction bases left unmatched: 6. The CDR3 has 15 residues. Germline V gene lookup returns CDR1 SGDLS and CDR2 YYNGEE. Here the CDR3 DNA reads TGTGCCAGCAGCCCTGGACAGGGCAGTGGAAACACCATATATTTT. Protein product: CASSPGQGSGNTIYF.

The chain uses TRBV13 and TRBJ2-7; 8 positions match TRBD2. The germline V gene has CDR1 PRHDT and CDR2 FYEKMQ (reference sequence). The trim removed 5 bases at V and 1 base at J, leaving 10 bases unmatched. The CDR3 is 16 residues long. CDR3 bases: TGTGCCAGCAGCCCCTTGACTAGCGCTCTTTCCTACGAGCAGTACTTC. This codes for CASSPLTSALSYEQYF.